The TCR beta chain under discussion was sequenced for a study of T-cell reconstitution after alpha-beta-depleted transplantation in children. This clonotype was found a few times. Its antigen is not identified. It was with unique molecular identifiers that the TCRbeta library was prepared. TCRdb ran MiXCR on the PCR reads and lists one entry per CDR3 protein. The table records around 370,000 distinct CDR3 sequences, about a sixth of them present only once. Study-level points and caveats: By one year post-transplant, T-cell counts and diversity largely arose from T cells that were newly produced. The study traced high day-60 TCRbeta diversity in some patients to surviving recipient T cells and thymic progenitors. Reported findings indicate that, about two months after transplant, alpha-beta T cells came from several hundred expanded clones, which were derived from non-depleted graft cells.

With V trimmed by 1 base and J by 6 bases, 2 bases remained unmatched. Per germline, CDR1 SGDLS and CDR2 YYNGEE. The CDR3 is 14 residues long. The rearrangement links TRBV9 to TRBJ2-2; 8 bases align to TRBD2. The sequence came from a male patient aged 2 to 9 who had a stem cell transplant for acute lymphoblastic leukemia, so the T cells may come from the graft donor. Sequencing was performed on PBMCs, mostly from graft donor cells, taken 360 days after TCRalphabeta/CD19-depleted stem cell transplant. CDR3 residues: CASSVSAGAGELFF. DNA of the CDR3: TGTGCCAGCAGCGTATCAGCGGGAGCCGGGGAGCTGTTTTTT.